This T cell receptor beta chain was sequenced during a study of blood T cell repertoires in COVID-19. Study summary: The United States, Italy and Spain provided the acute and convalescent COVID-19 samples. Sources were T cells, B-cell-depleted T cells, or PBMCs; the material itself was cDNA or gDNA.

Germline-derived CDR1 and CDR2 are MNHEY and SVGAGI. The length of the CDR3 is 15 residues. With 10 bases clipped from V and 9 bases from J, the junction kept 16 bases outside the gene matches. TCRdb's table, derived via immunoSEQ multiplex PCR, lists solely in-frame clones and lacks some. Of some 150,000 clones listed, around three quarters are singletons. The chain joins TRBV6-5 to TRBJ2-1; 9 nucleotides match TRBD2. The clonotype was recovered from a man aged 50 or older with active or convalescent COVID-19. The sample consisted of peripheral blood. CDR3 sequence reads: CAIQRVAGVAGEQFF. The CDR3 DNA sequence: TGTGCCATTCAACGGGTAGCGGGAGTTGCCGGTGAGCAGTTCTTC.